This entry lists 14 T cell receptor beta chains sequenced from one sample in a study of breast tumors, draining lymph nodes, adjacent tissues. TCRdb analysed the multiplex PCR reads with MiXCR anew, one entry per CDR3 protein. Among nearly 200,000 distinct CDR3 sequences listed, 31% were seen once. The lymph nodes were axillary draining lymph nodes from breast cancer patients. What was sequenced was axillary lymph node tissue. Receptors originate from a female donor with breast cancer. Some clones in this sample may be carry-over from other donors' samples.

The J gene is TRBJ2-3, the V gene TRBV10-2; 10 bases are shared with TRBD1. Losses at the gene ends were 4 bases for V and 5 bases for J; bases not matched to a gene: 6. The CDR3 is 15 amino acids. The germline V gene has CDR1 WSHSY and CDR2 SAAADI. The CDR3 DNA reads TGCGCCAGCAGTGTATCCGGGACAGGGGAAGATACGCAGTATTTT. This sequence encodes CASSVSGTGEDTQYF.

This clonotype showed up many times. The rearrangement joins TRBV6-1 to TRBJ1-5; D perhaps matches TRBD1 (5 bases). V lost 6 bases to trimming and J lost 4 bases, with 22 bases between them. CDR1 is MNHNS, CDR2 SASEGT, per germline. This CDR3 has 17 residues. In DNA, the CDR3 is TGTGCCAGCAGCGGCGCAGGGAGGGACGGGGCGAATCAGCCCCAGCATTTT. This codes for CASSGAGRDGANQPQHF.

V usage is TRBV7-6 and J usage is TRBJ2-7; D tentatively fits TRBD1 or TRBD2 (5 bases each). The CDR3 is 16 amino acids. The germline V gene has CDR1 SGHVS and CDR2 FNYEAQ. V was clipped by 1 base and J by 0 bases, with 13 bases between them. DNA for the CDR3: TGTGCCAGCAGCTTAGTTGGGGGTCAAAGCTCCTACGAGCAGTACTTC. Amino acids: CASSLVGGQSSYEQYF.

This rearrangement joins TRBV29-1 to TRBJ2-3; a possible D gene is TRBD2 (7 bases). This CDR3 is 15 amino acids long. The V end was cut by 4 bases, the J end by 8 bases, with 22 bases between. The V gene's germline CDR1 is SQVTM and CDR2 ANQGSEA. The CDR3 protein is CSVAASARGAGTQYF. Written as DNA, the CDR3 is TGCAGCGTTGCCGCTAGCGCCCGGGGGGCAGGTACGCAGTATTTT.

The chain joins TRBV2 to TRBJ1-2; tentatively, D is TRBD1 (6 bases). Germline CDR1 is SNHLY and CDR2 is FYNNEI. V shed 8 bases and J shed 4 bases, with 11 bases lying between them. The CDR3 loop spans 12 amino acids. The CDR3 here is CASGGRGYGYTF. CDR3 bases: TGTGCCAGCGGGGGCAGGGGCTATGGCTACACCTTC.

This clonotype was found a few times. The V and J genes are TRBV30 and TRBJ1-4; D unclear. V gave up 0 bases and J gave up 9 bases, with 5 bases separating them. This CDR3 region has 11 residues. CDR1 is GTSNPN and CDR2 is SVGIG in the germline V gene (reference sequence). CDR3 residues: CAWSVKKKLFF. DNA of the CDR3: TGTGCCTGGAGTGTAAAAAAAAAACTGTTTTTT.

This clonotype was recorded at least ten times. This sequence joins TRBV10-3 and TRBJ1-5; D is possibly TRBD1 (5 bases). This CDR3 region has 18 residues. CDR1 and CDR2 from the germline V gene are ENHRY and SYGVKD. V lost 3 bases to trimming and J lost 1 base, with 19 bases between them. The CDR3 DNA follows: TGTGCCATCAGTGATACCAGCGGGGGGAGCGGCAGCAATCAGCCCCAGCATTTT. Encoded protein: CAISDTSGGSGSNQPQHF.

This clonotype appeared many times. The chain employs TRBV2 and TRBJ2-1; D remains unclear. Trimming took 4 bases from V and 9 from J, leaving 13 bases between them. The germline gives CDR1 SNHLY, CDR2 FYNNEI. The CDR3 consists of 13 residues. The CDR3 is CASSGLVGVEQFF. The CDR3 region has the DNA TGTGCCAGCAGTGGGCTCGTCGGAGTTGAGCAGTTCTTC.

This clonotype has ten or more counts. The chain joins TRBV2 to TRBJ1-1; 7 bases are shared with TRBD1. The V gene's germline CDR1 is SNHLY and CDR2 FYNNEI. This CDR3 contains 15 residues. J lost 0 bases, V lost 6 bases, and 7 bases had no gene match. The CDR3 loop is CASSSRGQLNTEAFF. The CDR3 DNA is TGTGCCAGCAGCTCTAGGGGACAGTTGAACACTGAAGCTTTCTTT.

This clonotype was observed many times. This chain links TRBV9 with TRBJ2-2; 9 bases line up with TRBD2. The trim removed 2 bases at V and 7 bases at J, leaving 6 bases unmatched. The germline CDR1 and CDR2 sequences are SGDLS and YYNGEE. The CDR3 consists of 15 residues. In DNA form, the CDR3 reads TGTGCCAGCAGCGTGTCTAGCGGGAATGGCGGGGAGCTGTTTTTT. It yields the protein CASSVSSGNGGELFF.

In this sample, this clonotype turned up many times. J is TRBJ2-1 and V is TRBV7-6; 9 nucleotides line up with TRBD1. Germline V gene data show CDR1 as SGHVS and CDR2 as FNYEAQ. The CDR3 spans 14 residues. V lost 5 bases to trimming and J lost 7 bases; unmatched junction nucleotides: 6. The CDR3 DNA sequence: TGTGCCAGCAGCCCGAACAGGGGGCAAAATGAGCAGTTCTTC. Encoded protein: CASSPNRGQNEQFF.

This clonotype showed up many times. The chain carries TRBV28 and TRBJ1-6; perhaps TRBD1 as D (6 bases). CDR3 length equals 14 residues. The germline CDR1 and CDR2 sequences are MDHEN and SYDVKM. Trimming stripped 4 bases from V and 6 bases from J, with 10 bases between. The CDR3 reads CASSSGQANSPLHF. The CDR3 nucleotides read TGTGCCAGCAGTTCGGGACAAGCTAATTCACCCCTCCACTTT.

V gene TRBV28 combines with J gene TRBJ1-2; D is possibly TRBD1 (6 bases). The germline V gene encodes CDR1 MDHEN and CDR2 SYDVKM. The CDR3 totals 17 residues. Trimming shortened V by 5 bases and J by 0 bases, and 19 bases separated the two germline ends. The CDR3 sequence: CASSPVVRGLANYGYTF. DNA for the CDR3: TGTGCCAGCAGTCCCGTCGTGAGGGGGTTAGCTAACTATGGCTACACCTTC.

This clonotype was observed at least ten times. The chain links TRBV3-1 to TRBJ2-3, with D tentatively TRBD2 (6 bases). The ends were cut back, 8 bases at V and 4 bases at J, with 13 bases in the middle. Germline V gene data show CDR1 as LGHDT and CDR2 as YNNKEL (reference sequence). The CDR3 contains 13 residues. CDR3 residues: CASSFTGADTQYF. CDR3 in DNA: TGTGCCAGCTCCTTTACGGGGGCAGATACGCAGTATTTT.